This TCR beta chain was captured by sequencing in a study of T cells in Graves' hyperthyroidism and ophthalmopathy. Amplification of TCR beta CDR3 regions was performed using RNA transcripts as template. With the HTBI primer set, the TCR CDR3 went through a first round of RT-PCR. MiXCR, applied by TCRdb to the multiplex PCR reads, yields one record per CDR3 protein. The table lists around 300,000 distinct CDR3 sequences, roughly 15% of them singletons, with about 37% in the top ten. CDR3 length: 14 amino acids. V lost 5 bases and J lost 8, with 18 bases in between. Study conclusions and caveats: From stable hyperthyroidism, ophthalmopathy was set apart by a 13 V-J model. It was a median 6.5 months before onset that the model predicted ophthalmopathy.

This clonotype showed up many times. Its specificity is not known. Specimen: blood. The chain couples TRBV12-3 or TRBV12-4 to TRBJ1-2; D call uncertain. The receptor was isolated from a woman aged 35 to 49 with Graves' ophthalmopathy. CDR3 DNA: TGTGCCAGCAGTCTCGCCCACGACACGCCCGGCTACACCTTC. The encoded protein is CASSLAHDTPGYTF.